This passage covers 12 T cell receptor beta chains from one sample sequenced in a study of blood T cell repertoires in COVID-19. Profiling relied on immunoSEQ multiplex PCR, and the TCRdb table lists in-frame clones only, not all of them. The data contain a few hundred thousand clones, about 91% of them singletons. Input material: PBMCs or T cells enriched from blood (not recorded which). Receptors were obtained from a woman younger than 30 who had recovered from COVID-19.

V usage is TRBV5-1 and J usage is TRBJ2-7; TRBD1 might be the D (6 bases). Germline V lookup: CDR1 SGHRS, CDR2 YFSETQ. The CDR3 is made up of 14 amino acids. Trimming removed 0 bases from V and 4 bases from J, with 11 bases in between. In DNA, the CDR3 is TGCGCCAGCAGCTTGGCAGGGGCCAGTTACGAGCAGTACTTC. Translating gives CASSLAGASYEQYF.

This clone came up a few times. V usage is TRBV9 and J usage is TRBJ2-2; TRBD2 matches at 11 bases. Germline CDR1 reads SGDLS; CDR2 reads YYNGEE. The CDR3 covers 19 residues. The junction had 11 bases not matched to a gene; V was cut back by 4 bases and J by 0 bases. The CDR3, as DNA: TGTGCCAGCAGCCACGGGACTAGCGGTAGTACTACGAACACCGGGGAGCTGTTTTTT. Its protein is CASSHGTSGSTTNTGELFF.

The chain has TRBV6-2 or TRBV6-3 and TRBJ1-1; D may be TRBD1 (6 bases). There are 14 residues in the CDR3. Looked up from germline, CDR1 is MNHEY and CDR2 is SVGEGT. V was clipped by 3 bases and J by 1 base, with 9 bases between them. CDR3 in amino acids: CASSYGGGNTEAFF. CDR3 nucleotides: TGTGCCAGCAGTTATGGGGGCGGGAACACTGAAGCTTTCTTT.

CDR3 nucleotides: TGTGCCAGCAGCCGGGACAGGGGTAGTAGGGGCTACACCTTC. This encodes CASSRDRGSRGYTF. This chain links TRBV7-9 with TRBJ1-2, with TRBD1 matching over 10 bases. The CDR3 runs to 14 residues. Germline CDR1 and CDR2: SEHNR and FQNEAQ (reference sequence). V lost 5 bases and J lost 8; bases outside the gene matches: 8.

This rearrangement joins TRBV5-4 to TRBJ1-4, with D hard to call. Deletions cut 1 base from V and 4 bases from J, with 11 bases between. The length of the CDR3 is 15 residues. Germline loops: CDR1 SGHNT, CDR2 YYREEE (reference sequence). CDR3 sequence (DNA): TGTGCCAGCAGCTTGTCGGGTGTTGGTAATGAAAAACTGTTTTTT. Its translation is CASSLSGVGNEKLFF.

This CDR3 reads CASSLEGDIEAFF. CDR3 coding DNA: TGTGCCAGCAGCTTGGAGGGGGATATTGAAGCTTTCTTT. This rearrangement joins TRBV5-5 to TRBJ1-1, with D tentatively TRBD1 (6 bases). The CDR3 consists of 13 residues. Trimming pared 0 bases from V and 7 bases from J, leaving 10 bases between. Germline CDR1 is SGHKS and CDR2 is YYEKEE (reference sequence).

The rearrangement links TRBV6-6 to TRBJ2-7; weak D call: TRBD2 (6 bases). Germline CDR1 reads MNHNY; CDR2 reads SVGAGI (reference sequence). There are 14 residues in the CDR3. The V end lost 3 bases, the J end lost 4 bases, and 13 bases lay between the germline ends. The CDR3 loop is CASSYGGMRYEQYF. DNA for the CDR3: TGTGCCAGCAGTTATGGGGGGATGCGGTACGAGCAGTACTTC.

The rearrangement uses TRBV5-6 and TRBJ1-3; 7 bases align to TRBD1. The CDR3 loop spans 14 amino acids. The V gene's germline CDR1 is SGHDT and CDR2 YYEEEE. The trim removed 4 bases at V and 3 bases at J, leaving 4 bases unmatched. The CDR3 sequence is CASSDRVGGNTIYF. The CDR3 DNA reads as TGTGCCAGCAGCGACAGGGTAGGTGGAAACACCATATATTTT.

The rearrangement links TRBV28 to TRBJ2-7; D gene ambiguous. This CDR3 has 12 amino acids. The germline V and J ends were trimmed by 2 bases and 3 bases, with 5 bases remaining between them. Per germline, CDR1 MDHEN and CDR2 SYDVKM. Here the CDR3 DNA reads TGTGCCAGCAGTTTAAATCACTACGAGCAGTACTTC. This translates into CASSLNHYEQYF.

The gene calls are TRBV5-1 and TRBJ1-1; tentatively, D is TRBD1 (6 bases). CDR1 is SGHRS and CDR2 is YFSETQ in the germline V gene. Trimming took off 4 bases at V and 0 bases at J, with 10 bases between the two ends. The CDR3 has 14 residues. The CDR3 DNA sequence: TGCGCCAGCAGCAAAGGGGGAATGAACACTGAAGCTTTCTTT. This translates into CASSKGGMNTEAFF. Drawing the rest from reference TRBV5-1 and TRBJ1-1, the complete variable domain is KAGVTQTPRYLIKTRGQQVTLSCSPISGHRSVSWYQQTPGQGLQFLFEYFSETQRNKGNFPGRFSGRQFSNSRSEMNVSTLELGDSALYLCASSKGGMNTEAFFGQGTRLTVV.

The chain has TRBV18 and TRBJ2-7; 9 nucleotides align to TRBD2. V trimming: 3 bases; J trimming: 7 bases; junction bases outside the gene matches: 7. This CDR3 comprises 14 residues. The germline CDR1 and CDR2 sequences are KGHSH and LQKENI. The CDR3 here is CASSPIAGEREQYF. For the CDR3, the DNA is TGTGCCAGCTCACCCATAGCGGGGGAACGGGAGCAGTACTTC.

The CDR3 here is CASRKGQANTEAFF. DNA of the CDR3: TGTGCCAGCAGAAAGGGACAGGCCAACACTGAAGCTTTCTTT. The chain employs TRBV9 and TRBJ1-1, with TRBD1 matching over 8 bases. This CDR3 is 14 amino acids long. Germline CDR1 and CDR2: SGDLS and YYNGEE. The J segment lost 2 bases and the V segment lost 5 bases, leaving 5 bases of the junction unmatched.